This entry lists 28 T cell receptor beta chains sequenced from one sample in a study of control samples from healthy donors and cancer patients. TCRdb keeps only in-frame clones here, not all; method: immunoSEQ multiplex PCR. The sample has roughly 100,000 clones, 83% seen once. Specimen: blood. Receptor source: a woman aged 45-65 years in good health.

CDR3 nucleotides: TGCGCCAGCAGTGAAGTTAGCGGGCTTTACGAGCAGTACTTC. It yields the protein CASSEVSGLYEQYF. J is TRBJ2-7 and V is TRBV10-2; 7 bases map to TRBD2. V was clipped by 3 bases and J by 4 bases; unmatched bases: 6. Germline V gene sequence: CDR1 WSHSY, CDR2 SAAADI. This CDR3 comprises 14 residues.

The chain joins TRBV7-3 to TRBJ2-3; no clear D gene. This CDR3 region has 13 residues. Per the germline V gene, CDR1 is SGHTA and CDR2 is FQGTGA. Trimming shortened V by 4 bases and J by 3 bases, and 8 bases separated the two germline ends. Written as DNA, the CDR3 is TGTGCCAGCAGCTGGGTAGTGACAGATACGCAGTATTTT. Translating it yields CASSWVVTDTQYF.

The gene calls are TRBV15 and TRBJ1-2; weak D call: TRBD1 (5 bases). CDR1 and CDR2 from the germline V gene are LNHNV and YYDKDF (reference sequence). This CDR3 is 13 amino acids long. Trimming removed 0 bases from V and 6 bases from J, with 8 bases in between. The DNA of the CDR3 is TGTGCCACCAGCAGAGATTTGGGGGATGGCTACACCTTC. Amino acids: CATSRDLGDGYTF.

This chain uses TRBV7-8 with TRBJ2-7, with 9 bases identical to TRBD1. Germline values: CDR1 SGHVS, CDR2 FQNEAQ. The CDR3 is made up of 15 amino acids. The V segment lost 5 bases and the J segment 3 bases; nucleotides outside the gene matches: 8. CDR3 in amino acids: CASSGEMDRGYEQYF. In DNA form, the CDR3 reads TGTGCCAGCAGCGGTGAAATGGACAGGGGCTACGAGCAGTACTTC.

This chain joins TRBV7-8 and TRBJ1-5; TRBD1 matches 8 bases. The trim removed 5 bases at V and 4 bases at J, leaving 10 bases unmatched. From germline, CDR1 is SGHVS and CDR2 FQNEAQ. The CDR3 totals 16 residues. The CDR3 sequence is CASSGWTGLGNQPQHF. DNA for the CDR3: TGTGCCAGCAGCGGTTGGACAGGGTTAGGGAATCAGCCCCAGCATTTT. Using reference TRBV7-8 and TRBJ1-5 for the parts outside the CDR3, the full variable domain is GAGVSQSPRYKVAKRGQDVALRCDPISGHVSLFWYQQALGQGPEFLTYFQNEAQLDKSGLPSDRFFAERPEGSVSTLKIQRTQQEDSAVYLCASSGWTGLGNQPQHFGDGTRLSIL.

In this sample, this clone turned up once. V and J are TRBV5-4 and TRBJ2-3; 8 bases agree with TRBD2. Germline CDR1 SGHNT, CDR2 YYREEE (reference sequence). The J segment lost 0 bases and the V segment lost 5 bases, leaving 14 bases of the junction unmatched. This CDR3 has 18 amino acids. This CDR3 reads CASSLGTSPISSTDTQYF. CDR3 nucleotides: TGTGCCAGCAGTCTCGGGACTAGTCCTATCTCTAGCACAGATACGCAGTATTTT.

With respect to this clone: Germline is not matched at one junction end, which may reflect a read error. V is TRBV13 and J is TRBJ2-3, with 16 nucleotides matching TRBD2. CDR3 length: 19 amino acids. Germline V gene lookup returns CDR1 PRHDT and CDR2 FYEKMQ (reference sequence). The CDR3: CARSPGTSGGGPSTDTQYF. DNA for the CDR3: TGTGCCCGCAGCCCGGGGACTAGCGGGGGGGGTCCGAGCACAGATACGCAGTATTTT.

The CDR3 is CASSQLEKGANEQFF. The CDR3 DNA follows: TGTGCCAGCAGCCAACTCGAGAAGGGGGCCAATGAGCAGTTCTTC. The gene calls are TRBV3-1 (or the pseudogene TRBV3-2) and TRBJ2-1; 7 bases fit TRBD1. This CDR3 contains 15 residues. The junction had 7 bases not matched to a gene; V was cut back by 2 bases and J by 6 bases. Germline-derived CDR1 and CDR2 are LGHDT and YNNKEL (reference sequence).

A word on this clone: Additional DNA sequences in this sample encode the identical CDR3. J is TRBJ2-1 and V is TRBV2; D assignment may be TRBD1 or TRBD2 (6 bases each). The CDR3 consists of 12 residues. Germline CDR1 SNHLY, CDR2 FYNNEI. V was trimmed by 6 bases and J by 10 bases, leaving 13 bases between them. CDR3 loop: CASRGGVGEQFF. The CDR3 DNA follows: TGTGCCAGCAGGGGGGGCGTGGGCGAGCAGTTCTTC.

The chain carries TRBV5-1 and TRBJ1-2; possibly TRBD1 for D (5 bases). Trimming took 0 bases from V and 8 from J, leaving 14 bases between them. This CDR3 is 14 amino acids long. The germline gives CDR1 SGHRS, CDR2 YFSETQ. The CDR3 reads CASSLEGQGVGYTF. CDR3 nucleotide sequence: TGCGCCAGCAGCTTGGAAGGGCAGGGAGTGGGCTACACCTTC.

The genes are TRBV28 and TRBJ2-3; 11 bases map to TRBD2. Germline V gene data show CDR1 as MDHEN and CDR2 as SYDVKM. The CDR3 contains 17 residues. V gave up 1 base and J gave up 7 bases; unmatched junction bases: 10. The CDR3 nucleotides are TGTGCCAGCAGTTTATTATTACTAGCGGGGGTCGGTTATACGCAGTATTTT. Translating gives CASSLLLLAGVGYTQYF.

The chain combines TRBV4-3 with TRBJ1-6, with TRBD1 as a possible D gene (6 bases). The CDR3 loop spans 15 amino acids. Germline V gives CDR1 LGHNA, CDR2 YSLEER. V lost 1 base and J 5 bases, leaving 9 bases between the germline ends. The CDR3 here is CASSQGDRNNSPLHF. In DNA, the CDR3 is TGCGCCAGCAGCCAAGGCGACAGGAATAATTCACCCCTCCACTTT.

V is TRBV3-1 (or the pseudogene TRBV3-2) and J is TRBJ1-1; D perhaps matches TRBD1 (5 bases). V lost 3 bases, J lost 10 bases, and 18 bases lay in between. In germline, CDR1 is LGHDT, CDR2 YNNKEL (reference sequence). This CDR3 comprises 14 residues. CDR3 DNA sequence: TGTGCCAGCAGCCAGGGAGGGGCCTATAAGGTAGCTTTCTTT. Translated, it gives CASSQGGAYKVAFF.

V usage is TRBV30 and J usage is TRBJ2-1; 14 positions agree with TRBD2. V dropped 3 bases and J dropped 4; count of bases not matched to a gene: 2. The germline gives CDR1 GTSNPN, CDR2 SVGIG (reference sequence). The CDR3 has 15 residues. CDR3 nucleotide sequence: TGTGCCTGGAGCCGGACTAGCGGGAGGTACAATGAGCAGTTCTTC. It encodes CAWSRTSGRYNEQFF.

The V call is TRBV6-5, the J call TRBJ1-2; D is possibly TRBD1 (5 bases). Trimming removed 2 bases from V and 3 bases from J, with 16 bases in between. In germline, CDR1 is MNHEY, CDR2 SVGAGI. This CDR3 comprises 16 residues. For the CDR3, the DNA is TGTGCCAGCAGTTACGTTAAGATGCAGGGAGACTATGGCTACACCTTC. Residues: CASSYVKMQGDYGYTF.

The J gene is TRBJ2-5, the V gene TRBV5-1; perhaps D is TRBD1 or TRBD2 (6 bases each). Germline V gene data show CDR1 as SGHRS and CDR2 as YFSETQ. There are 13 residues in the CDR3. Trimming shortened V by 7 bases and J by 5 bases, and 15 bases separated the two germline ends. CDR3 protein: CASSRVGGETQYF. The CDR3 DNA sequence: TGCGCCAGCTCTCGGGTGGGGGGCGAGACCCAGTACTTC. The entire variable domain, with the rest obtained from reference TRBV5-1 and TRBJ2-5, is as follows: KAGVTQTPRYLIKTRGQQVTLSCSPISGHRSVSWYQQTPGQGLQFLFEYFSETQRNKGNFPGRFSGRQFSNSRSEMNVSTLELGDSALYLCASSRVGGETQYFGPGTRLLVL.

The rearrangement uses TRBV2 and TRBJ2-1, with a weak D call TRBD1 (5 bases). This CDR3 spans 12 amino acids. The V gene lost 2 bases and the J gene lost 6 bases, with 5 bases spanning the gap. Germline CDR1 SNHLY, CDR2 FYNNEI. The CDR3: CASSERGNEQFF. DNA for the CDR3: TGTGCCAGCAGTGAAAGGGGCAATGAGCAGTTCTTC.

V usage is TRBV15 and J usage is TRBJ2-4; no clear D. Between the trimmed V and J ends, which lost 1 base and 8 bases, there was a span of 15 bases. This CDR3 has 15 amino acids. From germline, CDR1 is LNHNV and CDR2 YYDKDF (reference sequence). The CDR3 spells CATSRASNGEDIQYF. For the CDR3, the DNA is TGTGCCACCAGCAGAGCCTCTAACGGAGAGGACATTCAGTACTTC.

V gene TRBV12-2 combines with J gene TRBJ2-7; no check of the table's D call, TRBD2, against the DNA was made. TRBV12-2 is recorded as a pseudogene. The CDR3 consists of 17 residues. In DNA form, the CDR3 reads TGTGCAAGTCGCAGGGGCATCCTAGCGGGGGACTTCCACGAGCAGTACTTC. Translation: CASRRGILAGDFHEQYF.

This clone appeared a single time. This chain connects TRBV6-5 to TRBJ1-1; 7 bases match TRBD1. The length of the CDR3 is 14 residues. V was clipped by 7 bases and J by 2 bases; unmatched bases: 7. Germline V CDR1 and CDR2: MNHEY, SVGAGI. The CDR3 here is CASTQDRVNTEAFF. The CDR3 DNA follows: TGTGCCAGCACCCAAGACAGGGTCAACACTGAAGCTTTCTTT.

The chain is built from TRBV7-3 and TRBJ1-4; a possible D gene is TRBD1 (5 bases). Germline loops: CDR1 SGHTA, CDR2 FQGTGA. The CDR3 length is 13 residues. V shed 5 bases and J shed 7 bases, with 11 bases lying between them. DNA for the CDR3: TGTGCCAGCAGCCAGGGACGAAGTGAAAAACTGTTTTTT. Translating it yields CASSQGRSEKLFF.

The CDR3 spells CASSVIQASTDTQYF. As DNA, the CDR3 is TGTGCCAGCAGCGTCATACAGGCTAGCACAGATACGCAGTATTTT. This chain joins TRBV9 and TRBJ2-3; the D gene is possibly TRBD1 (5 bases). Per germline, CDR1 SGDLS and CDR2 YYNGEE. The CDR3 runs 15 residues. Trimming removed 2 bases at V and 0 bases at J, with 10 bases between.

J is TRBJ2-3 and V is TRBV18; D unresolved. CDR3 length: 13 amino acids. Trimming left V 3 bases short and J 3 bases short, with 7 bases between. Germline CDR1 and CDR2: KGHSH and LQKENI. The CDR3 here is CASSPRITDTQYF. The CDR3 DNA follows: TGTGCCAGCTCACCGAGGATTACAGATACGCAGTATTTT.

The chain couples TRBV3-1 (or the pseudogene TRBV3-2) to TRBJ1-1; unclear D gene. The CDR3 has 12 amino acids. V was pared by 1 base and J by 11 bases, with 11 bases between. Germline V gene data show CDR1 as LGHDT and CDR2 as YNNKEL (reference sequence). The CDR3 sequence: CASSQGIRTAFF. The DNA for the CDR3 is TGTGCCAGCAGCCAAGGGATAAGGACGGCTTTCTTT.

This chain connects TRBV24-1 to TRBJ1-2; 10 nucleotides align to TRBD1. The CDR3 totals 15 residues. V shed 4 bases, J shed 8 bases, and the junction held 9 bases outside the gene matches. In germline, CDR1 is KGHDR, CDR2 SFDVKD. CDR3 sequence: CATSDQTGGGLGYTF. CDR3 DNA: TGTGCCACCAGTGACCAGACAGGGGGCGGTCTGGGCTACACCTTC.

The chain combines TRBV11-2 with TRBJ2-5; TRBD1 agrees at 8 bases. J gave up 4 bases and V 0 bases, and 1 base lay outside the gene matches. CDR1 and CDR2 (germline): SGHAT, FQNNGV. This CDR3 is 14 amino acids long. The CDR3 DNA sequence: TGTGCCAGCAGCTTAGACGGGACAGGAGAGACCCAGTACTTC. It specifies CASSLDGTGETQYF.

The chain recombines TRBV5-1 with TRBJ1-5; D call uncertain. The germline V and J ends were trimmed by 2 bases and 2 bases, with 14 bases remaining between them. The CDR3 has 16 amino acids. Looked up from germline, CDR1 is SGHRS and CDR2 is YFSETQ. The CDR3 protein is CASSFDIGRRNQPQHF. Here the CDR3 DNA reads TGCGCCAGCAGCTTTGATATAGGACGCCGCAATCAGCCCCAGCATTTT. The full variable domain, its missing parts supplied by reference TRBV5-1 and TRBJ1-5, is KAGVTQTPRYLIKTRGQQVTLSCSPISGHRSVSWYQQTPGQGLQFLFEYFSETQRNKGNFPGRFSGRQFSNSRSEMNVSTLELGDSALYLCASSFDIGRRNQPQHFGDGTRLSIL.

The V and J genes are TRBV11-2 and TRBJ2-7, with 9 bases identical to TRBD2. The trim removed 7 bases at V and 5 bases at J, leaving 12 bases unmatched. This CDR3 contains 15 residues. Germline-derived CDR1 and CDR2 are SGHAT and FQNNGV. CDR3 protein: CASKTSSGIFDEQYF. In DNA form, the CDR3 reads TGTGCCAGCAAAACTTCTAGCGGGATCTTCGACGAGCAGTACTTC.